The clone carrying this T cell receptor beta chain was detected ten times or more. Antigen: not known. This specimen comes from a study of blood T cells in healthy people across ages. This CDR3 contains 15 residues. Looked up from germline, CDR1 is MNHEY and CDR2 is SVGEGT. The junction had 7 bases not matched to a gene; V was cut back by 6 bases and J by 3 bases. Study results and limitations: CMV infection status of these donors was not known.

A second about 6 to 12 cycle PCR used barcoded and J-beta primers. Every molecule of cDNA carried a tag from a template-switch adaptor with 12 random nucleotides. TCRdb reanalysed the 5' RACE reads using MiXCR and keeps one entry per CDR3 protein. The profile shows 780,000 or so distinct CDR3 sequences, just over 55% of them singletons. The J gene is TRBJ2-1, the V gene TRBV6-2 or TRBV6-3; 8 bases fit TRBD2. The sample consisted of blood. This receptor was obtained from a man aged 35-49 years in good health. CDR3 nucleotide sequence: TGTGCCAGCAGGGAAAGCGGGGGTTTCTACAATGAGCAGTTCTTC. Its translation is CASRESGGFYNEQFF.